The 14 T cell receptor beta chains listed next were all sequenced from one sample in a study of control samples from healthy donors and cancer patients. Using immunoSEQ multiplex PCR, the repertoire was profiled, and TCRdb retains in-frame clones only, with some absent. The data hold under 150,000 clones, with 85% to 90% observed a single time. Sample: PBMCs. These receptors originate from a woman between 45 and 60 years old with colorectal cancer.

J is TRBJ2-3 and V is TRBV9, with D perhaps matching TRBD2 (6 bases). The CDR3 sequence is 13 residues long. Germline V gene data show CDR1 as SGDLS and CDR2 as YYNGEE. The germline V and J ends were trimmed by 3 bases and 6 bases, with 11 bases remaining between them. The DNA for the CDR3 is TGTGCCAGCAGCGCCCAACGGGGGGATACGCAGTATTTT. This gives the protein CASSAQRGDTQYF. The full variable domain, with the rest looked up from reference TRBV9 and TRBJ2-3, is DSGVTQTPKHLITATGQRVTLRCSPRSGDLSVYWYQQSLDQGLQFLIQYYNGEERAKGNILERFSAQQFPDLHSELNLSSLELGDSALYFCASSAQRGDTQYFGPGTRLTVL.

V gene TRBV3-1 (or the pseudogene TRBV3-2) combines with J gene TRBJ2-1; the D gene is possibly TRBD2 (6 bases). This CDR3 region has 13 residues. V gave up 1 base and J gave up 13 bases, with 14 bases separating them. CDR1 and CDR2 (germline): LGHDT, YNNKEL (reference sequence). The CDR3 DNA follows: TGTGCCAGCAGCCAAGGGTCCCGCGGGGCACAGTTCTTC. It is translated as CASSQGSRGAQFF.

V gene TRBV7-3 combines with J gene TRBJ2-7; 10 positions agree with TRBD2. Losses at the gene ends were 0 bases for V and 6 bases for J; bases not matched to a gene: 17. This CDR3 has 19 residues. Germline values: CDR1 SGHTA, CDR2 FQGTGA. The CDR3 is CASSLTPRRLAGETGEQYF. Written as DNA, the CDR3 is TGTGCCAGCAGCTTAACCCCAAGACGTCTAGCGGGAGAGACGGGCGAGCAGTACTTC. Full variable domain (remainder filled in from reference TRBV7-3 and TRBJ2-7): GAGVSQTPSNKVTEKGKYVELRCDPISGHTALYWYRQSLGQGPEFLIYFQGTGAADDSGLPNDRFFAVRPEGSVSTLKIQRTERGDSAVYLCASSLTPRRLAGETGEQYFGPGTRLTVT.

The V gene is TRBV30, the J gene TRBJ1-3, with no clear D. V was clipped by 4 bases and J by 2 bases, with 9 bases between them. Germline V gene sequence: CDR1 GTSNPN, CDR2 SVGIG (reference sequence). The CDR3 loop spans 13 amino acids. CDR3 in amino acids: CAWNNGPGNTIYF. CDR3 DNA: TGTGCCTGGAACAACGGTCCTGGAAACACCATATATTTT.

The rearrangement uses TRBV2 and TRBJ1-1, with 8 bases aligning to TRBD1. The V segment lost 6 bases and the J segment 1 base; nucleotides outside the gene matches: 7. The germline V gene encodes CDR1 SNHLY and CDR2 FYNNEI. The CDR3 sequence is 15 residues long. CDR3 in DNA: TGTGCCAGCAGCGGACAGGGTCTCAAGAACACTGAAGCTTTCTTT. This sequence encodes CASSGQGLKNTEAFF.

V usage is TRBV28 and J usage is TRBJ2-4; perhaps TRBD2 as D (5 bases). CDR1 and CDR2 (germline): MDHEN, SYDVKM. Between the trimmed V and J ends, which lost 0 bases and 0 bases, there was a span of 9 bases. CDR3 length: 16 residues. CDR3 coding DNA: TGTGCCAGCAGTTTATGGGAGGATCGAGCCAAAAACATTCAGTACTTC. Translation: CASSLWEDRAKNIQYF. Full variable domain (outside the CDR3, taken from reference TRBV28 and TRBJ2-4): DVKVTQSSRYLVKRTGEKVFLECVQDMDHENMFWYRQDPGLGLRLIYFSYDVKMKEKGDIPEGYSVSREKKERFSLILESASTNQTSMYLCASSLWEDRAKNIQYFGAGTRLSVL.

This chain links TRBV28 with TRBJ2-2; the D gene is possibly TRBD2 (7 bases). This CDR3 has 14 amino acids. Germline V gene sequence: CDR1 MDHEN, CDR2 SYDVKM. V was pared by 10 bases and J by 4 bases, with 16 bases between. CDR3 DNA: TGTGCCACCCAAGGGGGGGGGAGCACCGGGGAGCTGTTTTTT. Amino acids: CATQGGGSTGELFF.

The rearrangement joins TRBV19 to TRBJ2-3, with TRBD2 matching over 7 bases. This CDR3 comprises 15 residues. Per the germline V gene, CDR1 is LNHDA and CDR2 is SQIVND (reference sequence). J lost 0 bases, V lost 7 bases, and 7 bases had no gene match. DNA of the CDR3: TGTGCCAGTACTTCAAGCGGGGTTAGCACAGATACGCAGTATTTT. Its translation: CASTSSGVSTDTQYF.

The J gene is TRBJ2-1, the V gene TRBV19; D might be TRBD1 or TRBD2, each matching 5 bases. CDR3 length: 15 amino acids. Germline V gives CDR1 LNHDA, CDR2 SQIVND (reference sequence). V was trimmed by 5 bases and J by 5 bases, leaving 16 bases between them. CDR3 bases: TGTGCCAGTAGTGTGGGACCATTGGAGCACAATGAGCAGTTCTTC. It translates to CASSVGPLEHNEQFF.

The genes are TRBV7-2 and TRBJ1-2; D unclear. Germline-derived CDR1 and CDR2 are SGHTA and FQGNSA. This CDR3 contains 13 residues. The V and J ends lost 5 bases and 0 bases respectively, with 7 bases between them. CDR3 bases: TGTGCCAGCAGCCCCGAACCTAACTATGGCTACACCTTC. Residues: CASSPEPNYGYTF.

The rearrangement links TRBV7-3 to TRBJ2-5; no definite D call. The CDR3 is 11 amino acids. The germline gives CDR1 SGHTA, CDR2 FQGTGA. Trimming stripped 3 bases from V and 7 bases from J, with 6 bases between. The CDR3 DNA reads TGTGCCAGCAGCTTCACTGGGACCCAGTACTTC. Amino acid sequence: CASSFTGTQYF.

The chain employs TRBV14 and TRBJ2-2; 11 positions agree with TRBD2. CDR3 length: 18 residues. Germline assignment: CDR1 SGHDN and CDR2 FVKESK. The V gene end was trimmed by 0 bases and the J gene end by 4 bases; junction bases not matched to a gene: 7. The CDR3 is CASSQDLTSGTFTGELFF. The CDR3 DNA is TGTGCCAGCAGCCAAGACCTGACTAGCGGGACCTTCACCGGGGAGCTGTTTTTT.

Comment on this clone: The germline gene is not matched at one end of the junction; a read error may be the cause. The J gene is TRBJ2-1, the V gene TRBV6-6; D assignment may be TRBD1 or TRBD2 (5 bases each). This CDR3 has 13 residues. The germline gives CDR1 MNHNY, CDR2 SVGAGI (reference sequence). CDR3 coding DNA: TGTGCCAGCAGTTACTCGACGAGGGACCCTAGGCTCTTC. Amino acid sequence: CASSYSTRDPRLF.

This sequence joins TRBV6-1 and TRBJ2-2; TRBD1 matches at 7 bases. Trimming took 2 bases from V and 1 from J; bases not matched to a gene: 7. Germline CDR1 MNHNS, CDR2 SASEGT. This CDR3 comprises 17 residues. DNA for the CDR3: TGTGCCAGCAGTGAACCTTACCCAGGGGGGAACACCGGGGAGCTGTTTTTT. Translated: CASSEPYPGGNTGELFF.